This T cell receptor beta chain came from a study of blood T cells in healthy people across ages. There are 14 residues in the CDR3. The germline gives CDR1 SGHTA, CDR2 FQGNSA. V was trimmed by 3 bases and J by 5 bases, leaving 13 bases between them. With a J-beta primer mix and a sample-barcoded 5' primer, a second PCR ran about 7 to 12 cycles. MiXCR, run by TCRdb on the 5' RACE reads, gives a single entry per CDR3 protein. This sample has more than 650,000 distinct CDR3 sequences, with 22% found just once. This clonotype originated in a man between 65 and 79 years old in good health. The sample consisted of blood. The chain has TRBV7-2 and TRBJ2-5; unclear D gene. CDR3 amino acids: CASSLESTWETQYF. CDR3 nucleotide sequence: TGTGCCAGCAGCTTGGAATCAACGTGGGAGACCCAGTACTTC.